These T cell receptor beta chains were read from a single sample in a study of blood T cell repertoires in COVID-19. Profiled with immunoSEQ multiplex PCR; TCRdb holds only in-frame clones, not every one. The sample holds about 210,000 clones, roughly 82% seen once. The sequencing sample was made of peripheral blood. These receptors were taken from a woman aged 40 to 50 with acute or convalescent COVID-19. Each CDR3 is given with its conserved first and last residue. Each record gives: clone size, CDR3 length, J gene, V gene, D gene, CDR3 protein, CDR3 DNA. The D gene is left open where the match is weak. Where a row states a size, it is once, few, many or the class of an expanded clone; other rows omit it.

clone size: many; CDR3 length: 16; J gene: TRBJ2-7; V gene: TRBV2; D gene: TRBD2; CDR3 protein: CASRERLAGGPYEQYF; CDR3 DNA: TGTGCCAGCAGAGAGAGACTAGCGGGGGGTCCCTACGAGCAGTACTTC
clone size: -; CDR3 length: 14; J gene: TRBJ1-4; V gene: TRBV10-2; D gene: TRBD1; CDR3 protein: CASRDRGRYEKLFF; CDR3 DNA: TGCGCCAGCAGGGACAGGGGAAGATATGAAAAACTGTTTTTT
clone size: -; CDR3 length: 16; J gene: TRBJ2-1; V gene: TRBV28; D gene: -; CDR3 protein: CASSLTVGAMRNEQFF; CDR3 DNA: TGTGCCAGCAGTTTGACCGTGGGCGCGATGCGCAATGAGCAGTTCTTC
clone size: -; CDR3 length: 12; J gene: TRBJ2-3; V gene: TRBV15; D gene: -; CDR3 protein: CASSTSTDTQYF; CDR3 DNA: TGTGCCAGCTCGACTAGCACAGATACGCAGTATTTT
clone size: -; CDR3 length: 17; J gene: TRBJ2-1; V gene: TRBV4-3; D gene: TRBD2; CDR3 protein: CASSQDWSSGRDNEQFF; CDR3 DNA: TGCGCCAGCAGCCAAGATTGGAGTAGCGGGAGGGACAATGAGCAGTTCTTC
clone size: -; CDR3 length: 12; J gene: TRBJ2-1; V gene: TRBV27; D gene: TRBD1; CDR3 protein: CASSRGLNEQFF; CDR3 DNA: TGTGCCAGCAGCAGGGGGCTTAATGAGCAGTTCTTC
clone size: -; CDR3 length: 15; J gene: TRBJ2-5; V gene: TRBV5-1; D gene: TRBD1; CDR3 protein: CASSPGQGRGETQYF; CDR3 DNA: TGCGCCAGCAGCCCGGGACAGGGAAGAGGGGAGACCCAGTACTTC
clone size: -; CDR3 length: 15; J gene: TRBJ2-3; V gene: TRBV19; D gene: TRBD2; CDR3 protein: CASSGLLAGTDTQYF; CDR3 DNA: TGTGCCAGTAGCGGATTACTAGCGGGGACCGATACGCAGTATTTT
clone size: -; CDR3 length: 15; J gene: TRBJ2-3; V gene: TRBV7-2; D gene: TRBD2; CDR3 protein: CASSSLGLDGDTQYF; CDR3 DNA: TGTGCCAGCAGCTCGCTTGGACTAGACGGGGATACGCAGTATTTT
clone size: -; CDR3 length: 13; J gene: TRBJ1-1; V gene: TRBV2; D gene: TRBD1; CDR3 protein: CASTEVGGAEAFF; CDR3 DNA: TGTGCCAGCACCGAGGTAGGGGGCGCTGAAGCTTTCTTT
clone size: -; CDR3 length: 15; J gene: TRBJ1-2; V gene: TRBV3-1/TRBV3-2; D gene: TRBD1; CDR3 protein: CASSQQITGVYGYTF; CDR3 DNA: TGTGCCAGCAGCCAACAAATTACAGGGGTCTATGGCTACACCTTC
clone size: -; CDR3 length: 16; J gene: TRBJ1-1; V gene: TRBV7-6; D gene: -; CDR3 protein: CASSLWLRGGNTEAFF; CDR3 DNA: TGTGCCAGCAGCTTATGGTTGAGGGGAGGGAACACTGAAGCTTTCTTT
clone size: -; CDR3 length: 16; J gene: TRBJ2-3; V gene: TRBV3-1/TRBV3-2; D gene: -; CDR3 protein: CASSQEEGRSTDTQYF; CDR3 DNA: TGTGCCAGCAGCCAAGAGGAGGGACGCAGCACAGATACGCAGTATTTT
clone size: -; CDR3 length: 14; J gene: TRBJ2-7; V gene: TRBV6-2/TRBV6-3; D gene: TRBD2; CDR3 protein: CASSRLAGPYEQYF; CDR3 DNA: TGTGCCAGCAGCAGACTAGCGGGACCATACGAGCAGTACTTC
clone size: once; CDR3 length: 13; J gene: TRBJ2-5; V gene: TRBV19; D gene: -; CDR3 protein: CASSISVQETQYF; CDR3 DNA: TGTGCCAGTAGTATTAGCGTCCAAGAGACCCAGTACTTC
clone size: -; CDR3 length: 15; J gene: TRBJ1-2; V gene: TRBV6-6; D gene: -; CDR3 protein: CASSFAGATNYGYTF; CDR3 DNA: TGTGCCAGCAGTTTCGCGGGAGCTACTAACTATGGCTACACCTTC
clone size: -; CDR3 length: 14; J gene: TRBJ1-2; V gene: TRBV2; D gene: TRBD1; CDR3 protein: CASSTDRGEYGYTF; CDR3 DNA: TGTGCCAGCAGTACCGACAGGGGCGAATATGGCTACACCTTC
clone size: -; CDR3 length: 13; J gene: TRBJ2-5; V gene: TRBV7-2; D gene: -; CDR3 protein: CASSWGREETQYF; CDR3 DNA: TGTGCCAGCAGTTGGGGGCGGGAAGAGACCCAGTACTTC
clone size: -; CDR3 length: 14; J gene: TRBJ2-7; V gene: TRBV3-1/TRBV3-2; D gene: TRBD1; CDR3 protein: CASSQGQGPYEQYF; CDR3 DNA: TGTGCCAGCAGCCAAGGACAGGGACCCTACGAGCAGTACTTC
clone size: once; CDR3 length: 13; J gene: TRBJ1-1; V gene: TRBV4-3; D gene: TRBD1; CDR3 protein: CASSPDRGGIAFF; CDR3 DNA: TGCGCCAGCAGCCCGGACAGGGGTGGTATAGCTTTCTTT
clone size: -; CDR3 length: 13; J gene: TRBJ1-2; V gene: TRBV6-1; D gene: TRBD1; CDR3 protein: CASSEGQFYGYTF; CDR3 DNA: TGTGCCAGCAGTGAGGGACAGTTCTATGGCTACACCTTC
clone size: -; CDR3 length: 15; J gene: TRBJ2-4; V gene: TRBV7-8; D gene: -; CDR3 protein: CASSLDEYRKNIQYF; CDR3 DNA: TGTGCCAGCAGCTTAGACGAGTACAGGAAAAACATTCAGTACTTC
clone size: -; CDR3 length: 16; J gene: TRBJ2-2; V gene: TRBV5-8; D gene: TRBD2; CDR3 protein: CASSTGTSGITGELFF; CDR3 DNA: TGTGCCAGCAGCACCGGGACTAGCGGGATCACCGGGGAGCTGTTTTTT
clone size: many; CDR3 length: 13; J gene: TRBJ1-1; V gene: TRBV11-2; D gene: -; CDR3 protein: CASILREYTEAFF; CDR3 DNA: TGTGCCAGCATCCTGCGGGAGTACACTGAAGCTTTCTTT
clone size: once; CDR3 length: 15; J gene: TRBJ2-7; V gene: TRBV2; D gene: -; CDR3 protein: CASSRDTKNSYEQYF; CDR3 DNA: TGTGCCAGCAGCAGGGACACCAAGAACTCCTACGAGCAGTACTTC
clone size: -; CDR3 length: 15; J gene: TRBJ2-7; V gene: TRBV6-5; D gene: TRBD2; CDR3 protein: CASGRTSGGAYEQYF; CDR3 DNA: TGTGCCAGCGGCCGGACTAGCGGGGGGGCCTACGAGCAGTACTTC
clone size: few; CDR3 length: 16; J gene: TRBJ2-7; V gene: TRBV14; D gene: TRBD1; CDR3 protein: CASSQVMGQVTYEQYF; CDR3 DNA: TGTGCCAGCAGCCAAGTAATGGGACAGGTAACCTACGAGCAGTACTTC
clone size: -; CDR3 length: 13; J gene: TRBJ1-1; V gene: TRBV25-1; D gene: TRBD1; CDR3 protein: CASSDPWDRPAFF; CDR3 DNA: TGTGCCAGCAGTGACCCATGGGACAGGCCCGCTTTCTTT
clone size: -; CDR3 length: 14; J gene: TRBJ2-7; V gene: TRBV27; D gene: TRBD1; CDR3 protein: CASSPGTAPQEQYF; CDR3 DNA: TGTGCCAGCAGTCCAGGGACAGCCCCCCAGGAGCAGTACTTC
clone size: -; CDR3 length: 15; J gene: TRBJ1-4; V gene: TRBV5-1; D gene: TRBD1; CDR3 protein: CASSSSDRLNEKLFF; CDR3 DNA: TGCGCCAGCAGCTCGTCGGACAGGCTAAATGAAAAACTGTTTTTT
clone size: -; CDR3 length: 14; J gene: TRBJ1-1; V gene: TRBV15; D gene: -; CDR3 protein: CATSRDLSGTEAFF; CDR3 DNA: TGTGCCACCAGCAGAGATTTAAGCGGGACTGAAGCTTTCTTT
clone size: many; CDR3 length: 14; J gene: TRBJ1-2; V gene: TRBV9; D gene: -; CDR3 protein: CASSVDGIGSGYTF; CDR3 DNA: TGTGCCAGCAGCGTAGACGGGATTGGTAGTGGCTACACCTTC
clone size: -; CDR3 length: 12; J gene: TRBJ2-2; V gene: TRBV29-1; D gene: -; CDR3 protein: CSVVGGSGELFF; CDR3 DNA: TGCAGCGTTGTAGGCGGGTCCGGGGAGCTGTTTTTT
clone size: -; CDR3 length: 14; J gene: TRBJ2-7; V gene: TRBV6-2/TRBV6-3; D gene: TRBD1; CDR3 protein: CASSYGDRGYEQYF; CDR3 DNA: TGTGCCAGCAGTTACGGGGACAGGGGGTACGAGCAGTACTTC
clone size: -; CDR3 length: 13; J gene: TRBJ2-7; V gene: TRBV24-1; D gene: -; CDR3 protein: CATSDMTSYEQYF; CDR3 DNA: TGTGCCACCAGTGACATGACTAGTTACGAGCAGTACTTC
clone size: -; CDR3 length: 16; J gene: TRBJ2-7; V gene: TRBV7-3; D gene: TRBD2; CDR3 protein: CASSSGLAGVLGEQYF; CDR3 DNA: TGTGCCAGCAGCTCGGGACTAGCGGGGGTGCTAGGGGAGCAGTACTTC